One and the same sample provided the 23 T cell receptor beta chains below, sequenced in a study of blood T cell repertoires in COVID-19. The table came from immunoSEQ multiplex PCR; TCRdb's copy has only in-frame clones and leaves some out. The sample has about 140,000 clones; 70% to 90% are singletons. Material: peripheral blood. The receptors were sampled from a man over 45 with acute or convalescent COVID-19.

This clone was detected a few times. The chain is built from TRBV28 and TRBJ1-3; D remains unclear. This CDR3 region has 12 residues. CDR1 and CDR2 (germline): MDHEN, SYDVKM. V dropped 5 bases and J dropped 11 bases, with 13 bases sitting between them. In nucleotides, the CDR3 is TGTGCCAGCAGTCTGACACTCTTTGCCATATATTTT. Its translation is CASSLTLFAIYF.

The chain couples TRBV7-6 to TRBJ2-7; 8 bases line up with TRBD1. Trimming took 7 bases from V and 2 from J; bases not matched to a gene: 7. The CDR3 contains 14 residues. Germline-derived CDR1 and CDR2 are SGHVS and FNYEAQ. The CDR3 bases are TGTGCCAGCACCCCGACAGGGGATCCCTACGAGCAGTACTTC. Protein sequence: CASTPTGDPYEQYF.

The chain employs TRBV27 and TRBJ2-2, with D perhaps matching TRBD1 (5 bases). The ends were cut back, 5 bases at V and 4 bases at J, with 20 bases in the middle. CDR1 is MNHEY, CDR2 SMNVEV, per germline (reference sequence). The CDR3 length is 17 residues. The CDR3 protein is CASSPIPQSGPTGELFF. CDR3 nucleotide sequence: TGTGCCAGCAGTCCTATACCCCAATCAGGGCCCACCGGGGAGCTGTTTTTT.

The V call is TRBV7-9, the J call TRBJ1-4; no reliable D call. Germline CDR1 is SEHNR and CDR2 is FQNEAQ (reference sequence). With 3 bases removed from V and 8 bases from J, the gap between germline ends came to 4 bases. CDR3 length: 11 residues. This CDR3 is CASSFSEKLFF. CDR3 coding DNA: TGTGCCAGCAGCTTCTCGGAAAAACTGTTTTTT.

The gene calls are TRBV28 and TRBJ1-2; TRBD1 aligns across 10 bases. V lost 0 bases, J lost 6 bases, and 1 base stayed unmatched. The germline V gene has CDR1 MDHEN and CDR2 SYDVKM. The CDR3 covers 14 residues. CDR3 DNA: TGTGCCAGCAGTTTATGGGGGACAGGGGATGGCTACACCTTC. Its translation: CASSLWGTGDGYTF.

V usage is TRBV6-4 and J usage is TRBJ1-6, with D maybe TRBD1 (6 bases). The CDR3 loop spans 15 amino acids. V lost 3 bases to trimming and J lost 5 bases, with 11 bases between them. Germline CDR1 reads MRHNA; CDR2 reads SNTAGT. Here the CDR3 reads CASSDEGVNNSPLHF. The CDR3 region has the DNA TGTGCCAGCAGTGATGAGGGGGTGAATAATTCACCCCTCCACTTT.

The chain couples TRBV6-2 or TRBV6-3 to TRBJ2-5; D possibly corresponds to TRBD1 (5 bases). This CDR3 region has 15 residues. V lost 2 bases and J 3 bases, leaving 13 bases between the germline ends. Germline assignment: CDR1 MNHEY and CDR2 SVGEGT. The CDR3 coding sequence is TGTGCCAGCAGTTACCCAGACAGTGGAGAAGAGACCCAGTACTTC. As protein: CASSYPDSGEETQYF.

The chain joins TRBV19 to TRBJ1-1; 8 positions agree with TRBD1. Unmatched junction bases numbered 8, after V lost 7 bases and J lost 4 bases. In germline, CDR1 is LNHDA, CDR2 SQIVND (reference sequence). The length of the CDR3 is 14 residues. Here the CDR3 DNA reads TGTGCCAGTACCTTGACAGGGGTAGGCACTGAAGCTTTCTTT. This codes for CASTLTGVGTEAFF.

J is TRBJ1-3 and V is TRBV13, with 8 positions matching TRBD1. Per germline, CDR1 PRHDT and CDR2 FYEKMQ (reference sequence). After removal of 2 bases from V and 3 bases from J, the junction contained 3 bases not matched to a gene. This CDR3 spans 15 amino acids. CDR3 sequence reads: CASSLTGGFGNTIYF. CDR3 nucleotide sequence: TGTGCCAGCAGCTTAACAGGGGGATTTGGAAACACCATATATTTT. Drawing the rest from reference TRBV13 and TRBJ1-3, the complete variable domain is AAGVIQSPRHLIKEKRETATLKCYPIPRHDTVYWYQQGPGQDPQFLISFYEKMQSDKGSIPDRFSAQQFSDYHSELNMSSLELGDSALYFCASSLTGGFGNTIYFGEGSWLTVV.

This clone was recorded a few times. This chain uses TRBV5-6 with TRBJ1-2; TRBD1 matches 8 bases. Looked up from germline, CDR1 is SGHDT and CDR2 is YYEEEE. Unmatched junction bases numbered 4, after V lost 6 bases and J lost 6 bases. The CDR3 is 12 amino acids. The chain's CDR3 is CASIRQGNGYTF. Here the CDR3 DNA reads TGTGCCAGCATCAGACAGGGGAATGGCTACACCTTC.

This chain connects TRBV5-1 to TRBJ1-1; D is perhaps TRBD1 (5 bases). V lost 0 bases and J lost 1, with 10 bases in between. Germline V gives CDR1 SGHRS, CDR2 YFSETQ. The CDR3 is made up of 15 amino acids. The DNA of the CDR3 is TGCGCCAGCAGCTTGGAGGGGCCCGGGAACACTGAAGCTTTCTTT. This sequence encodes CASSLEGPGNTEAFF.

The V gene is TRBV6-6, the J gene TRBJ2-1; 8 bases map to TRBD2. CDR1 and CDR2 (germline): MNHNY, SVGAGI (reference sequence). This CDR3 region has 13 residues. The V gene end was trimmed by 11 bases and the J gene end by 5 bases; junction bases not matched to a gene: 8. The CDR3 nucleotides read TGTGCCGCCGGGAGGGTGGGCCACAATGAGCAGTTCTTC. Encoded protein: CAAGRVGHNEQFF.

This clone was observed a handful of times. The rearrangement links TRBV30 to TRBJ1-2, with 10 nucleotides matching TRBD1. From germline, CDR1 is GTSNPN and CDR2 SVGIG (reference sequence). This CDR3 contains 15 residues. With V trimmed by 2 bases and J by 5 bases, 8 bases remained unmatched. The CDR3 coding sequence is TGTGCCTGGAGTCCACCGGGACAGGGGCGATATGGCTACACCTTC. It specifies CAWSPPGQGRYGYTF. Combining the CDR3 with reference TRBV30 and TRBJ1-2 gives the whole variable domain SQTIHQWPATLVQPVGSPLSLECTVEGTSNPNLYWYRQAAGRGLQLLFYSVGIGQISSEVPQNLSASRPQDRQFILSSKKLLLSDSGFYLCAWSPPGQGRYGYTFGSGTRLTVV.

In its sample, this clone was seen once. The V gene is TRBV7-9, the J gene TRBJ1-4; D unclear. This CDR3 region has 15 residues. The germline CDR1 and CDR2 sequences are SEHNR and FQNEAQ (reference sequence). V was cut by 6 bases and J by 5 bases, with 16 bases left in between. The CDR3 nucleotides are TGTGCCAGCAGTCCCGGTACACAGACCAATGAAAAACTGTTTTTT. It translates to CASSPGTQTNEKLFF.

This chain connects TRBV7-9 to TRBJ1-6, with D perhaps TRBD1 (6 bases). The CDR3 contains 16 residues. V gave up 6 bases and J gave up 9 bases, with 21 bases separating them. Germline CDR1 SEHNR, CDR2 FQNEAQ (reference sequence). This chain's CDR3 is CASRSTARGIGSPLHF. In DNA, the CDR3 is TGTGCCAGCAGATCAACAGCCAGGGGAATAGGTTCACCCCTCCACTTT.

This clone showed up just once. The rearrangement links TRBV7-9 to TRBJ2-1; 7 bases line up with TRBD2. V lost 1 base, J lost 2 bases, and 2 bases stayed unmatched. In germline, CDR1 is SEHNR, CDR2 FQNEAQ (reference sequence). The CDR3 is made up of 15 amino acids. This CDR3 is CASSLGGLAYNEQFF. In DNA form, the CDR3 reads TGTGCCAGCAGCTTAGGCGGACTAGCCTACAATGAGCAGTTCTTC.

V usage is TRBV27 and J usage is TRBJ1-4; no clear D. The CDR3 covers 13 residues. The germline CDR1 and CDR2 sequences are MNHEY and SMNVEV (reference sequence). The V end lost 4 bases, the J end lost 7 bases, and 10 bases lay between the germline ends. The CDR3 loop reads CASSSGFGEKLFF. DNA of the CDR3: TGTGCCAGCAGTTCGGGGTTCGGTGAAAAACTGTTTTTT.

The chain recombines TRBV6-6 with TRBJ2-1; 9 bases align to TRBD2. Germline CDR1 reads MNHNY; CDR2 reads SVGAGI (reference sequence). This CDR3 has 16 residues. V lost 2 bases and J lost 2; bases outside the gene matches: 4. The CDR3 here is CASSYKAGGPYNEQFF. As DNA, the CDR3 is TGTGCCAGCAGTTACAAGGCGGGAGGGCCCTACAATGAGCAGTTCTTC.

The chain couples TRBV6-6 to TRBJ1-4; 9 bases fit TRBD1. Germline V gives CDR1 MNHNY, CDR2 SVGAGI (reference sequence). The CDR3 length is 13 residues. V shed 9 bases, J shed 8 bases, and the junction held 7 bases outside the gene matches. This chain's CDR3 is CASDLGTGEKLFF. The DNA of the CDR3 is TGTGCCAGTGATTTGGGGACAGGGGAAAAACTGTTTTTT.

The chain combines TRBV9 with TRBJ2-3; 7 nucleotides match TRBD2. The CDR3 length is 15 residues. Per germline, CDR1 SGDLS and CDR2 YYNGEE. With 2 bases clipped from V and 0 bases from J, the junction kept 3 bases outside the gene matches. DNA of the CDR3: TGTGCCAGCAGCGTGTGGGAGGGGAGCACAGATACGCAGTATTTT. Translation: CASSVWEGSTDTQYF.

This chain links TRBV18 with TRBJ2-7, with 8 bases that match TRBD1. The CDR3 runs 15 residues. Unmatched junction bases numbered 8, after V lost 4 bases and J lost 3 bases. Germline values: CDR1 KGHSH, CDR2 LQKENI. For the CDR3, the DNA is TGTGCCAGCTCACAAGGACAGGGTAGTGACTACGAGCAGTACTTC. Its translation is CASSQGQGSDYEQYF.

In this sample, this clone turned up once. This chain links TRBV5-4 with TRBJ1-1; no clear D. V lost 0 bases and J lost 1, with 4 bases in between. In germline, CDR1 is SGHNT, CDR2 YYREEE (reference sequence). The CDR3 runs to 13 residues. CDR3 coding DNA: TGTGCCAGCAGCTTGGGGAGGAACACTGAAGCTTTCTTT. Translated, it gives CASSLGRNTEAFF. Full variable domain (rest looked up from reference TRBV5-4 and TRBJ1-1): ETGVTQSPTHLIKTRGQQVTLRCSSQSGHNTVSWYQQALGQGPQFIFQYYREEENGRGNFPPRFSGLQFPNYSSELNVNALELDDSALYLCASSLGRNTEAFFGQGTRLTVV.

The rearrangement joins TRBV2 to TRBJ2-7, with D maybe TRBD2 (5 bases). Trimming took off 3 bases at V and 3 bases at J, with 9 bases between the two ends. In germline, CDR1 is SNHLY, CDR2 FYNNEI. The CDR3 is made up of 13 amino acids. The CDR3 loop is CASSDRGNYEQYF. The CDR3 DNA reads TGTGCCAGCAGTGATAGAGGGAACTACGAGCAGTACTTC.